This T cell receptor (beta chain) was obtained from a study of blood T cells in healthy people across ages. Looking at the study overall: Template switching captured about one barcoded beta molecule per two T cells. General observations from the study: Using unsorted PBMCs precluded a conclusive naive versus antigen-experienced comparison. Relative to aged donors, long-lived donors carried more naive CD4+ cells and displayed higher diversity.

PCR was performed a second time for about 6 to 12 cycles using a sample-barcoded 5' primer and a J-beta primer mix. A template-switch adaptor containing 12 random nucleotides labeled each cDNA molecule. TCRdb reprocessed the 5' RACE reads with MiXCR, giving one entry per CDR3 protein. The table records 1.5 million to 2 million distinct CDR3 sequences, 25% to 30% of them present only once. Regarding this clonotype: No antigen is known for it.

CDR3 length: 15 residues. V lost 5 bases to trimming and J lost 1 base, with 14 bases between them. CDR1 is SNHLY and CDR2 is FYNNEI in the germline V gene. The chain joins TRBV2 to TRBJ2-5, with D perhaps TRBD1 (5 bases). Sequences were obtained from blood. The clonotype was recovered from a woman in her twenties or thirties in good health. The CDR3 region has the DNA TGTGCCAGCAGTTCCCCAGGTGGGGCCCAAGAGACCCAGTACTTC. It yields the protein CASSSPGGAQETQYF.